This T cell receptor (beta chain) was captured by sequencing in a study of T cells expressing NK-cell markers. Overall study: HCMV serostatus: seven of eight sequenced donors positive, one negative. Whole-study results and caveats: The share of CD8+ T cells held by dominant NKG2C+ clonotypes was about 1.0-7.5% in several donors. These clonotypes also led the CD3+CD56-NKG2C+ fraction in four donors.

Remarks on this clonotype: Its specificity is not known.

This CDR3 contains 14 residues. In germline, CDR1 is KGHSH, CDR2 LQKENI. TCRdb processed the 5' RACE reads again and assigns one entry to each CDR3 protein, with no DNA. The sample totals approximately 440,000 distinct CDR3 sequences. The clonotype comes from a woman aged 50 to 60 in good health. Specimen: blood T cells: a sorted CD56 or NKG2C T cell subset, CD4+ or CD8+ T cells, or bulk PBMC T cells (not recorded which). V usage is TRBV18 and J usage is TRBJ2-2; the D call of TRBD1 rests on TCRdb alone, since no DNA is present to check it. The CDR3 loop is CASSQRGTTGELFF.